These 17 T cell receptor beta chains originate from one sample sequenced in a study of blood T cells in healthy people across ages. The second PCR ran about 6 to 12 cycles with a sample-barcoded 5' primer and J-beta primers. MiXCR was run by TCRdb on the 5' RACE reads, yielding one entry per CDR3 protein. The sample has under 2,000,000 distinct CDR3 sequences; roughly 50% are singletons. What was sequenced was blood. These receptors all stem from a woman aged 40 to 55 in good health.

The chain combines TRBV5-1 with TRBJ2-3, with no clear D. The CDR3 totals 15 residues. V was trimmed by 2 bases and J by 0 bases, leaving 10 bases between them. The germline gives CDR1 SGHRS, CDR2 YFSETQ. Here the CDR3 DNA reads TGCGCCAGCAGCTTAAACCTAGATAGCACAGATACGCAGTATTTT. It codes for CASSLNLDSTDTQYF.

This clonotype was observed a handful of times. This rearrangement joins TRBV6-5 to TRBJ1-2; 7 bases line up with TRBD1. This CDR3 region has 13 residues. Germline V CDR1 and CDR2: MNHEY, SVGAGI. The V segment lost 5 bases and the J segment 5 bases; nucleotides outside the gene matches: 5. The CDR3 DNA reads TGTGCCAGCAGTATTAACAGGGGATATGGCTACACCTTC. Translated, it gives CASSINRGYGYTF.

DNA of the CDR3: TGTGCCAGCAGTCTTGGACAGGGTTTAGAGGCTGGGGCCAACGTCCTGACTTTC. Protein product: CASSLGQGLEAGANVLTF. J is TRBJ2-6 and V is TRBV28, with TRBD1 identical over 8 bases. CDR1 MDHEN and CDR2 SYDVKM come from the germline V gene. The CDR3 spans 18 residues. Trimming took 5 bases from V and 2 from J; bases not matched to a gene: 11.

The CDR3 DNA reads TGTGCCAGCACCCTGATCCACTCAACTAATGAAAAACTGTTTTTT. It translates to CASTLIHSTNEKLFF. The rearrangement joins TRBV7-2 to TRBJ1-4, with D unclear. Germline-derived CDR1 and CDR2 are SGHTA and FQGNSA. CDR3 length: 15 amino acids. Trimming took 7 bases from V and 0 from J, leaving 12 bases between them.

V usage is TRBV5-4 and J usage is TRBJ2-1; TRBD2 agrees at 8 bases. Trimming took 3 bases from V and 8 from J; bases not matched to a gene: 7. The length of the CDR3 is 14 residues. Germline values: CDR1 SGHNT, CDR2 YYREEE (reference sequence). The CDR3: CASSSELAGHEQFF. DNA for the CDR3: TGTGCCAGCAGCTCCGAATTAGCGGGGCATGAGCAGTTCTTC.

This clonotype occurred a few times. The chain links TRBV7-9 to TRBJ2-7, with 8 bases fitting TRBD2. Matching the DNA end better, TRBJ2-5 makes the J call doubtful. This CDR3 comprises 14 residues. Germline CDR1 SEHNR, CDR2 FQNEAQ (reference sequence). The CDR3 loop reads CASSSGRALGTQYF. The CDR3 region has the DNA TGTGCCAGCAGCTCCGGGAGGGCCCTGGGGACCCAGTACTTC.

There are a few counts of this clonotype. The chain joins TRBV7-2 to TRBJ1-6; D is unresolved. Germline V gene lookup returns CDR1 SGHTA and CDR2 FQGNSA. The V and J ends lost 5 bases and 0 bases respectively, with 14 bases between them. This CDR3 comprises 17 residues. The CDR3, as DNA: TGTGCCAGCAGCCCCCGCGGTGGGCGCTCCTATAATTCACCCCTCCACTTT. The encoded protein is CASSPRGGRSYNSPLHF.

This chain joins TRBV6-5 and TRBJ2-6; perhaps TRBD1 as D (6 bases). The CDR3 covers 17 residues. V was shortened by 0 bases and J by 0 bases, with 9 bases between the two germline ends. Germline CDR1 reads MNHEY; CDR2 reads SVGAGI. CDR3 residues: CASSYSWTVSGANVLTF. Here the CDR3 DNA reads TGTGCCAGCAGTTACTCTTGGACAGTCTCTGGGGCCAACGTCCTGACTTTC.

The chain recombines TRBV2 with TRBJ2-3, with D perhaps matching TRBD1 (5 bases). Trimming took 0 bases from V and 4 from J, leaving 14 bases between them. This CDR3 region has 16 residues. Germline CDR1 reads SNHLY; CDR2 reads FYNNEI. The CDR3, as DNA: TGTGCCAGCAGTGAAGCAGCCTGGAGACAGCCAGATACGCAGTATTTT. This translates into CASSEAAWRQPDTQYF.

The chain employs TRBV28 and TRBJ2-3, with 9 bases identical to TRBD2. CDR1 and CDR2 (germline): MDHEN, SYDVKM. V dropped 5 bases and J dropped 6; count of bases not matched to a gene: 12. The CDR3 sequence is 16 residues long. CDR3 in DNA: TGTGCCAGCAGTCCAGATGCGGGGGGGCACACGGATACGCAGTATTTT. This codes for CASSPDAGGHTDTQYF.

V gene TRBV11-2 combines with J gene TRBJ2-3, with D possibly TRBD1 on 6 matching bases. V dropped 5 bases and J dropped 5 bases, with 20 bases sitting between them. Germline assignment: CDR1 SGHAT and CDR2 FQNNGV. This CDR3 has 16 residues. CDR3 sequence reads: CASSPEITGIEDTQYF. The CDR3 nucleotides are TGTGCCAGCAGCCCAGAAATAACAGGGATAGAAGATACGCAGTATTTT.

This clonotype is a singleton in its sample. This chain uses TRBV2 with TRBJ1-1; maybe TRBD1 (5 bases). The germline V gene has CDR1 SNHLY and CDR2 FYNNEI. Trimming pared 5 bases from V and 3 bases from J, leaving 28 bases between. The CDR3 runs 19 residues. CDR3 sequence: CASSNPMFPSGPMHTEAFF. The CDR3 bases are TGTGCCAGCAGTAACCCCATGTTCCCCTCGGGACCGATGCACACTGAAGCTTTCTTT. Complete variable domain (other parts from reference TRBV2 and TRBJ1-1): EPEVTQTPSHQVTQMGQEVILRCVPISNHLYFYWYRQILGQKVEFLVSFYNNEISEKSEIFDDQFSVERPDGSNFTLKIRSTKLEDSAMYFCASSNPMFPSGPMHTEAFFGQGTRLTVV.

This clonotype was found a few times. This chain connects TRBV6-1 to TRBJ2-7; 9 bases fit TRBD1. In germline, CDR1 is MNHNS, CDR2 SASEGT. V lost 6 bases to trimming and J lost 2 bases; unmatched junction nucleotides: 5. The CDR3 extends over 14 amino acids. This chain's CDR3 is CASRDRGPPYEQYF. The CDR3 DNA sequence: TGTGCCAGCAGGGACAGGGGCCCACCCTACGAGCAGTACTTC.

The rearrangement links TRBV7-2 to TRBJ2-1, with D uncertain. This CDR3 has 13 amino acids. From germline, CDR1 is SGHTA and CDR2 FQGNSA. The ends were cut back, 6 bases at V and 13 bases at J, with 19 bases in the middle. The CDR3 loop reads CASRGKGFETQFF. The CDR3 nucleotides are TGTGCCAGCAGGGGGAAAGGATTCGAGACCCAGTTCTTC. The whole variable domain, filled in from reference TRBV7-2 and TRBJ2-1, reads GAGVSQSPSNKVTEKGKDVELRCDPISGHTALYWYRQSLGQGLEFLIYFQGNSAPDKSGLPSDRFSAERTGGSVSTLTIQRTQQEDSAVYLCASRGKGFETQFFGPGTRLTVL.

V is TRBV27 and J is TRBJ1-6; D might be TRBD1 (6 bases). This CDR3 region has 13 residues. Germline lookup yields CDR1 MNHEY and CDR2 SMNVEV (reference sequence). Trimming removed 3 bases at V and 10 bases at J, with 10 bases between. The CDR3 nucleotides read TGTGCCAGCAGTTTCTCCGGGGGCTCACCCCTCCACTTT. Translated: CASSFSGGSPLHF.

This chain uses TRBV12-3 or TRBV12-4 with TRBJ1-6, with 7 bases aligning to TRBD1. CDR3 length: 14 amino acids. J lost 10 bases, V lost 5 bases, and 8 bases had no gene match. This CDR3 reads CASSMGGGRSPLHF. The CDR3, as DNA: TGTGCCAGCAGTATGGGAGGGGGCCGGTCACCCCTCCACTTT.

This clonotype was observed a handful of times. V usage is TRBV5-1 and J usage is TRBJ2-1; 8 bases are a match to TRBD1. The CDR3 is made up of 16 amino acids. Germline CDR1 is SGHRS and CDR2 is YFSETQ. Trimming took 4 bases from V and 4 from J; bases not matched to a gene: 10. For the CDR3, the DNA is TGCGCCAGCAGCCCCAACGCCGGGACAGGTTACAATGAGCAGTTCTTC. Its protein is CASSPNAGTGYNEQFF.